Given below is one T cell receptor beta chain in context. Germline loops: CDR1 SGDLS, CDR2 YYNGEE. V lost 0 bases and J lost 3; bases outside the gene matches: 7. There are 16 residues in the CDR3. These data originate in a study of pediatric ulcerative colitis. Assay used: immunoSEQ multiplex PCR; TCRdb lists only in-frame clones, some missing. In the table there are 60,000 or so clones, just over 75% of which are singletons. The chain recombines TRBV9 with TRBJ2-7; 9 bases fit TRBD1. This receptor was taken from a boy younger than 18 with moderate ulcerative colitis. The source material was blood. As DNA, the CDR3 is TGTGCCAGCAGCGTAGCCTGGGACAGGGATTTCTACGAGCAGTACTTC. Translated, it gives CASSVAWDRDFYEQYF.